This TCR beta chain was identified in a study of cytomegalovirus exposure and HLA in healthy donors. Trimming cost V 7 bases and J 5 bases; bases outside gene matches: 13. This CDR3 has 16 amino acids. Per germline, CDR1 SEHNR and CDR2 FQNEAQ (reference sequence). The primer mix had 60 Vbeta and 13 Jbeta primers. The repertoire was sequenced with immunoSEQ multiplex PCR; TCRdb's copy has only in-frame clones and lacks some. The data contain 210,000 or so clones, just under 85% of them seen just once; the ten biggest clones take up 0.55% to 0.7%. Sequenced: PBMCs. The rearrangement joins TRBV7-9 to TRBJ2-1, with TRBD2 matching over 8 bases. This sequence originates from a woman aged 40 to 49 in good health and CMV-seronegative. The CDR3 DNA reads as TGTGCCAGCATCCCTTTCGTTGGGCGGGGGGACAATGAGCAGTTCTTC. This encodes CASIPFVGRGDNEQFF.